This record covers a single T cell receptor beta chain. Germline trimming cut 5 bases from V and 5 bases from J; bases unmatched to any gene: 6. The CDR3 is made up of 14 amino acids. Germline V CDR1 and CDR2: SGHAT, FQDESV (reference sequence). The data were taken from a study of blood T cell repertoires in COVID-19. For the study at large: The samples span acute and convalescent COVID-19 from the United States, Italy and Spain.

The table came from immunoSEQ multiplex PCR; TCRdb's copy has only in-frame clones and leaves some out. The data contain fewer than 150,000 clones, nearly 90% of them singletons. The Seattle patients joined while their infection was active and were tracked longitudinally afterward. The sequencing sample was made of peripheral blood. The receptor's source is a woman aged 55 to 70 with COVID-19, enrolled during active disease. V usage is TRBV11-1 and J usage is TRBJ2-7; TRBD1 matches at 10 bases. The chain's CDR3 is CASSPRDRGNEQYF. CDR3 coding DNA: TGTGCCAGCAGCCCGAGGGACAGGGGCAACGAGCAGTACTTC.